The clone carrying this TCR beta chain was seen more than once but under ten times. The V gene lost 6 bases and the J gene lost 6 bases, with 9 bases spanning the gap. This CDR3 has 12 residues. Germline CDR1 is LGHDT and CDR2 is YNNKEL (reference sequence). TCRdb called the 5' RACE reads again in MiXCR, with one record for every CDR3 protein. Among nearly 900,000 distinct CDR3 sequences, approximately 13% were seen once, and the ten largest hold around 1.6%. This sample was taken from a study of identical twins. These data were also filed under a second study, of yellow fever vaccine responses in identical twins.

V gene TRBV3-1 combines with J gene TRBJ2-1, with D tentatively TRBD1 (6 bases). The TCR was taken from a woman aged 18-29 years in good health. Sample: PBMCs. CDR3 DNA sequence: TGTGCCAGCAGGGCACAGGGCAATGAGCAGTTCTTC. Translation gives CASRAQGNEQFF.